Listed here is a single T cell receptor beta chain. There are 16 residues in the CDR3. CDR1 is KGHSH, CDR2 LQKENI, per germline. The ends lost 3 bases at V and 4 bases at J; junction bases unmatched: 8. Measured with immunoSEQ multiplex PCR; TCRdb has only the in-frame clones, and not every one. The sample yields hundreds of thousands of clones, 88% seen once. Participant ages covered about 18 to 90 years across around 25 US areas. This specimen comes from a study of blood T cell repertoires in COVID-19. Study information: Sites across the United States, Italy and Spain contributed samples from acute and convalescent COVID-19.

The TCR was taken from a woman between 45 and 65 years old who had recovered from COVID-19. V is TRBV18 and J is TRBJ2-5, with 10 positions matching TRBD2. The sample was PBMCs or T cells enriched from blood (not recorded which). In nucleotides, the CDR3 is TGTGCCAGCTCACCGCCTCCAGCGGGAGGGATAGAGACCCAGTACTTC. Amino acid sequence: CASSPPPAGGIETQYF.